The rows below give T cell receptor beta chains drawn from one sample of a study of CD8+CD57+ T cells in acquired aplastic anemia. TCRdb re-derived calls from the reads in MiXCR, one entry per CDR3 protein. The sample includes roughly 200,000 distinct CDR3 sequences, over 60% of them seen just once. The sequenced sample consisted of sorted CD4+, CD8+, or CD8+CD57+ T cells (not recorded which) from PBMCs. These receptors originate from a human donor in good health. Each CDR3 is given with its conserved first and last residue. A D gene is named only where the DNA matches it firmly. For some rows the clone size is stated as once, few or many, or as a class when expanded; others skip it.

J gene,clone size,D gene,V gene,CDR3 length,CDR3 DNA,CDR3 protein
TRBJ2-6,.,.,TRBV29-1,16,TGCAGCGTTTACGACACTCGCCACTCTGGGGCCAACGTCCTGACTTTC,CSVYDTRHSGANVLTF
TRBJ2-2,.,TRBD1,TRBV7-3,17,TGTGCCAGCAGCTTAGGTTTGACAGGGACGAACACCGGGGAGCTGTTTTTT,CASSLGLTGTNTGELFF
TRBJ2-7,many,.,TRBV10-1,11,TGCGCCAGCAGAGATAGCGGAGCTCTTAACTTC,CASRDSGALNF
TRBJ2-5,.,TRBD1,TRBV2,15,TGTGCCAGCAGCCTCCACCGACAGGGGCAAGAGACCCAGTACTTC,CASSLHRQGQETQYF
TRBJ2-5,.,TRBD2,TRBV7-9,17,TGTGCCAGCAGCCCCCCCGGGACTAGCGGTCCCCAAGAGACCCAGTACTTC,CASSPPGTSGPQETQYF
TRBJ2-1,once,TRBD2,TRBV20-1,15,TGCAGTGCTGGGGGACTAGCGGGAGAGGTTGATGAGCAGTTCTTC,CSAGGLAGEVDEQFF
TRBJ1-5,.,TRBD1,TRBV7-3,13,TGTGCCAGCAGCTTCCAGGGGGATCAGCCCCAGCATTTT,CASSFQGDQPQHF
TRBJ1-1,.,.,TRBV5-1,15,TGCGCCAGCAGCTTGGCGGGACGAGACTTGGCTGAAGCTTTCTTT,CASSLAGRDLAEAFF
TRBJ2-7,.,TRBD1,TRBV20-1,15,TGCAGTGCTAGAGAGCATAACCCAGGGGGCTCCGAGCAGTACTTC,CSAREHNPGGSEQYF
TRBJ2-1,.,TRBD1,TRBV15,16,TGTGCCACCAGCAGAACGACAGGGAGCTCCTACAATGAGCAGTTCTTC,CATSRTTGSSYNEQFF
TRBJ1-6,.,TRBD1,TRBV9,15,TGTGCCAGCAGCGAGGGGACAGGTAGTAATTCACCCCTCCACTTT,CASSEGTGSNSPLHF
TRBJ2-7,many,TRBD2,TRBV4-1,17,TGCGCCAGCAGCCAAGCCGGGAGGGGGTCCCTCGGTTACGAGCAGTACTTC,CASSQAGRGSLGYEQYF
TRBJ2-1,many,.,TRBV11-2,12,TGTGCCAGCAGCTTAATAGGGGATGAGCAGTTCTTC,CASSLIGDEQFF
TRBJ1-4,.,TRBD1,TRBV24-1,16,TGTGCCACCAGTGATTTTCAGGGGGCAGGCGGTGAAAAACTGTTTTTT,CATSDFQGAGGEKLFF
TRBJ1-2,.,.,TRBV24-1,15,TGTGCCACCGAAATAAGGGGGGCTGGGTCGTATGGCTACACCTTC,CATEIRGAGSYGYTF
TRBJ2-3,many,TRBD2,TRBV5-1,14,TGTGCCAGCAGCCTTAGCGGGAGCACAGATACGCAGTATTTT,CASSLSGSTDTQYF
TRBJ2-7,.,.,TRBV7-2,16,TGCGCCAGCAGCCAAGACCCGGGGTGGAACTCCTACGAGCAGTACTTC,CASSQDPGWNSYEQYF
TRBJ2-5,.,.,TRBV20-1,16,TGCAGTGCTTTCTCAGGGGAGCGGGAAGAAACTGGGACCCAGTACTTC,CSAFSGEREETGTQYF
TRBJ2-2,many,.,TRBV7-3,17,TGTGCCAGCAGCTTAGGGAGGGGGACTTGGCCCACCGGGGAGCTGTTTTTT,CASSLGRGTWPTGELFF
TRBJ2-3,.,TRBD2,TRBV15,17,TGTGCCACCAGCAGCCCGAGGACTAGCGGTAGCACAGATACGCAGTATTTT,CATSSPRTSGSTDTQYF
TRBJ1-6,.,.,TRBV5-1,16,TGCGCCAGCAGCTTGGTTTCTCCCTCAACTGGTTCACCCCTCCACTTT,CASSLVSPSTGSPLHF
TRBJ2-3,.,.,TRBV25-1,13,TGTGCCAGCAGAGAACTGCTCACAGATACGCAGTATTTT,CASRELLTDTQYF
TRBJ2-7,.,TRBD2,TRBV7-3,16,TGTGCCAGCAGCTTGACTAGCGGGGGACCCAACTACGAGCAGTACTTC,CASSLTSGGPNYEQYF
TRBJ2-7,.,TRBD1,TRBV7-9,16,TGTGCCAGCAGCCCCCCGCCGGGACAGGGGGACCACGAGCAGTACTTC,CASSPPPGQGDHEQYF
TRBJ2-3,once,.,TRBV2,15,TGTGCTAGCAGCTTAGTGCCCATTCGCACAGATACGCAGTATTTT,CASSLVPIRTDTQYF
TRBJ2-5,.,.,TRBV5-4,13,TGTGCCAGCAGGGCAGGGGGGAAAGAGACCCAGTACTTC,CASRAGGKETQYF
TRBJ2-5,.,TRBD1,TRBV20-1,17,TGCAGTGCTGTCCGGGACAGGGGGCTCTCAAGGCAAGAGACCCAGTACTTC,CSAVRDRGLSRQETQYF